The rows below give T cell receptor beta chains drawn from one sample of a study of T cell repertoires and HLA-DP antigens. Only in-frame clones appear in the TCRdb table, and some are missing; sequencing was by immunoSEQ multiplex PCR. The sample shows about 73,000 clones, about 82% of them seen only once. These TCRs are of unknown antigen specificity. Specimen: CD4+ T cells from PBMCs. The origin of the receptors is a man in his 60s in good health and CMV-seronegative. Each CDR3 is given with its conserved first and last residue. A D gene is named only where the DNA matches it firmly. Rows may omit the clone size; those that give it use once, few, many or a size class.

j_call d_call clone_size v_call cdr3_aa cdr3_nt
TRBJ1-3 . once TRBV21-1 CASSKARLPSRGKRNTIYF TGTGCCAGCAGCAAAGCACGGTTACCCAGCCGGGGAAAAAGAAACACCATATATTTT
TRBJ1-2 . . TRBV10-3 CAISEPLGGGSYGYTF TGTGCCATCAGTGAGCCCCTAGGCGGGGGAAGCTATGGCTACACCTTC
TRBJ1-1 . . TRBV19 CASSIDRLPNTEAFF TGTGCCAGTAGTATAGATCGCCTGCCGAACACTGAAGCTTTCTTT
TRBJ1-1 . . TRBV25-1 CASTRGENTEAFF TGTGCCAGCACCAGGGGCGAGAACACTGAAGCTTTCTTT
TRBJ2-5 . . TRBV7-2 CASSLGRGRETQYF TGTGCCAGCAGCTTAGGGCGGGGCAGGGAGACCCAGTACTTC
TRBJ1-6 TRBD1 . TRBV19 CASSRTRDRGPSPLHF TGTGCCAGTAGTCGAACCCGGGACAGGGGTCCGTCACCCCTCCACTTT
TRBJ1-2 . few TRBV12-2 CASRLAGSRAPAFNYGYTF TGTGCAAGTCGCTTAGCGGGGAGCAGGGCCCCCGCCTTTAACTATGGCTACACCTTC
TRBJ2-7 . . TRBV6-5 CASSYSAQSYEQYF TGTGCCAGCAGTTACTCCGCCCAAAGCTACGAGCAGTACTTC
TRBJ1-5 . . TRBV4-2 CASSVPGSNQPQHF TGTGCCAGCAGCGTTCCGGGTAGCAATCAGCCCCAGCATTTT
TRBJ2-5 . few TRBV15 CATSRDRETQYF TGTGCCACCAGCAGAGATCGGGAGACCCAGTACTTC
TRBJ2-5 . . TRBV5-4 CASSLSGLRGETQYF TGTGCCAGCAGCTTATCCGGGCTCCGGGGGGAGACCCAGTACTTC
TRBJ2-7 . . TRBV19 CASRGHYSYEQYF TGTGCCAGTCGGGGACACTACTCCTACGAGCAGTACTTC
TRBJ2-7 . . TRBV27 CASSPRQGGGYEQYF TGTGCCAGCAGTCCACGACAGGGAGGGGGCTACGAGCAGTACTTC
TRBJ2-3 TRBD2 few TRBV19 CASSRGAGGYTDTQYF TGTGCCAGTAGTCGAGGAGCGGGAGGGTACACAGATACGCAGTATTTT
TRBJ1-1 TRBD1 few TRBV6-4 CASSPGGTAVTEAFF TGTGCCAGCAGTCCTGGGGGGACAGCTGTCACTGAAGCTTTCTTT
TRBJ2-1 TRBD2 . TRBV28 CASRMGGLAGNEQFF TGTGCCAGCCGAATGGGGGGACTAGCAGGTAATGAGCAGTTCTTC
TRBJ2-1 TRBD2 . TRBV2 CASSAPGLAAYNEQFF TGTGCCAGCAGCGCTCCGGGACTAGCGGCCTACAATGAGCAGTTCTTC
TRBJ2-2 TRBD2 once TRBV28 CAIPSGGANTGELFF TGTGCCATCCCGAGCGGGGGGGCGAACACCGGGGAGCTGTTTTTT
TRBJ2-3 . . TRBV5-8 CASSPGRLNTQYF TGTGCCAGCAGTCCCGGACGGTTAAATACGCAGTATTTT
TRBJ1-1 . . TRBV6-5 CASSLTRLNTEAFF TGTGCCAGCAGTTTGACTCGACTGAACACTGAAGCTTTCTTT
TRBJ2-4 . . TRBV21-1 CASTTGGGENIQYF TGTGCCAGCACCACCGGCGGGGGGGAAAACATTCAGTACTTC
TRBJ1-4 . . TRBV13 CASSLQVGQAREKLFF TGTGCCAGCAGCTTACAGGTCGGCCAGGCGAGAGAAAAACTGTTTTTT
TRBJ2-1 . . TRBV7-6 CASSSPGLNNEQFF TGTGCCAGCAGCTCCCCGGGACTCAACAATGAGCAGTTCTTC
TRBJ1-5 . . TRBV12-2 CASRLVGRGREVQPQHF TGTGCAAGTCGCTTAGTTGGGAGGGGGCGCGAGGTTCAGCCCCAGCATTTT
TRBJ1-2 . . TRBV30 CAWSPPGLYGYTF TGTGCCTGGAGCCCCCCGGGTCTATATGGCTACACCTTC
TRBJ1-1 . . TRBV9 CASAHEGRDTEAFF TGTGCCAGCGCCCATGAGGGGCGAGACACTGAAGCTTTCTTT
TRBJ2-5 . . TRBV6-6 CASSPQSGGLETQYF TGTGCCAGCAGTCCCCAGTCGGGGGGCTTGGAGACCCAGTACTTC
TRBJ2-3 . . TRBV4-1 CASSQVISTDTQYF TGCGCCAGCAGCCAAGTGATTAGCACAGATACGCAGTATTTT
TRBJ2-7 . . TRBV4-3 CASSQEPTYSSYEQYF TGCGCCAGCAGCCAAGAACCAACATACAGCTCCTACGAGCAGTACTTC
TRBJ2-3 . . TRBV30 CAWSRLTATVAQYF TGTGCCTGGAGTCGCCTAACGGCCACTGTGGCGCAGTATTTT
TRBJ2-7 . . TRBV5-1 CASSSWTDPRVDEQYF TGCGCCAGCAGCTCTTGGACGGATCCAAGGGTTGACGAGCAGTACTTC
TRBJ2-2 . . TRBV4-1 CASSQVFGELFF TGCGCCAGCAGCCAAGTCTTCGGGGAGCTGTTTTTT
TRBJ2-2 TRBD1 . TRBV7-8 CASSRDRDRELFF TGTGCCAGCAGCAGGGACAGGGATAGGGAGCTGTTTTTT
TRBJ2-5 . once TRBV7-9 CASSLSTPETQYF TGTGCCAGCAGCTTATCGACCCCAGAGACCCAGTACTTC
TRBJ2-1 . once TRBV11-3 CASSYGGSYNEQFF TGTGCCAGCAGCTATGGGGGGAGTTACAATGAGCAGTTCTTC
TRBJ1-2 . once TRBV7-2 CASSLGGHRAPYGYTF TGTGCCAGCAGTCTAGGGGGTCACAGGGCCCCCTATGGCTACACCTTC
TRBJ1-5 TRBD1 . TRBV27 CASRTGQGERPQHF TGTGCCAGCAGGACGGGACAGGGAGAACGGCCCCAGCATTTT
TRBJ2-5 TRBD1 . TRBV19 CASSVGTGRAETQYF TGTGCCAGTAGTGTCGGGACAGGGCGCGCAGAGACCCAGTACTTC
TRBJ2-1 . . TRBV28 CASSPSPSSYNEQFF TGTGCCAGCAGTCCGTCGCCGAGCTCCTACAATGAGCAGTTCTTC
TRBJ1-1 . . TRBV6-6 CASSYIGEGTEAFF TGTGCCAGCAGTTACATCGGGGAGGGCACTGAAGCTTTCTTT
TRBJ2-1 TRBD1 . TRBV7-3 CASSSTRGQGTNNEQFF TGTGCCAGCAGCTCTACCCGGGGACAGGGGACAAACAATGAGCAGTTCTTC
TRBJ2-2 TRBD2 . TRBV5-4 CASSRGTSATGELFF TGTGCCAGCAGCAGAGGGACTAGCGCCACCGGGGAGCTGTTTTTT
TRBJ1-5 TRBD1 few TRBV28 CASSLRVQGAGNQPQHF TGTGCCAGCAGTTTACGGGTCCAGGGGGCGGGCAATCAGCCCCAGCATTTT
TRBJ1-1 . . TRBV9 CASSVSGRVNTEAFF TGTGCCAGCAGCGTATCTGGCAGGGTGAACACTGAAGCTTTCTTT
TRBJ2-5 . . TRBV5-4 CASSLGQGGSQETQYF TGTGCCAGCAGCTTGGGGCAGGGGGGATCACAAGAGACCCAGTACTTC
TRBJ2-2 TRBD2 . TRBV2 CASRGLAGRTGELFF TGTGCCAGCAGAGGACTAGCGGGTCGAACCGGGGAGCTGTTTTTT
TRBJ2-7 . few TRBV7-9 CASRSGQKAYEQYF TGTGCCAGCAGGAGTGGACAGAAGGCCTACGAGCAGTACTTC
TRBJ1-2 TRBD1 . TRBV2 CASSEILGQADTF TGTGCCAGCTCCGAAATCTTAGGACAGGCCGACACCTTC
TRBJ1-3 . . TRBV23-1 CASSQFWVGFSGNTIYF TGCGCCAGCAGTCAATTTTGGGTGGGGTTTTCTGGAAACACCATATATTTT
TRBJ2-5 TRBD2 . TRBV19 CASSIPSGRRETQYF TGTGCCAGTAGTATTCCCAGCGGGAGGCGGGAGACCCAGTACTTC
TRBJ2-1 . . TRBV4-3 CASSHVPGTGNYNEQFF TGCGCCAGCAGCCACGTACCCGGGACGGGGAACTACAATGAGCAGTTCTTC
TRBJ2-7 . . TRBV4-3 CASSQQRSYEQYF TGCGCCAGCAGCCAACAACGGTCCTACGAGCAGTACTTC
TRBJ1-1 . . TRBV7-2 CASSLGASGEAFF TGTGCCAGCAGCTTAGGGGCCTCCGGGGAAGCTTTCTTT
TRBJ1-5 . . TRBV6-1 CASSHRVDQPQHF TGTGCCAGCAGCCACAGGGTTGATCAGCCCCAGCATTTT